This T cell receptor (beta chain) was sequenced during a study of T-cell memory formation after mild COVID-19. Study outcomes and limitations: The main location of contracting CD4+ clones was CM and EM, and that of contracting CD8+ clones was EMRA.

A note on this clonotype: Its specificity is unknown.

TCRdb re-derived calls from the 5' RACE reads in MiXCR, one entry per CDR3 protein. The sample shows more than 400,000 distinct CDR3 sequences, about 20% of them seen only once. The CDR3 length is 14 residues. V gave up 0 bases and J gave up 7 bases; unmatched junction bases: 7. Germline V gene sequence: CDR1 SGHRS, CDR2 YFSETQ. The chain links TRBV5-1 to TRBJ2-7; 7 nucleotides match TRBD2. The receptor was derived from an adult woman who had mild COVID-19 (a few samples of this study predate the infection). Cell type and time point are not known. Material for sequencing was PBMCs or a T cell subset sorted from them (not recorded which). The CDR3 region is CASSLDGSGKEQYF. In nucleotides, the CDR3 is TGCGCCAGCAGCTTGGATGGCAGCGGGAAGGAGCAGTACTTC.